Sequencing of this T cell receptor beta chain was carried out in a study of blood T cell repertoires in COVID-19. This clone has only a few counts. Assay: immunoSEQ multiplex PCR; the TCRdb copy retains only in-frame clones and omits some. The table includes over 150,000 clones, around 85% detected once. With 4 bases removed from V and 8 bases from J, the gap between germline ends came to 8 bases. There are 11 residues in the CDR3. Germline loops: CDR1 GTSNPN, CDR2 SVGIG (reference sequence). The sample consisted of PBMCs or T cells enriched from blood (not recorded which). The chain is built from TRBV30 and TRBJ1-4, with a tentative D call TRBD1 (5 bases). The sequence was obtained from a man aged 35-49 years who had recovered from COVID-19. The CDR3 nucleotides read TGTGCCTGGAAAGGGGTCGAAAAACTGTTTTTT. As protein: CAWKGVEKLFF.